Listed below are T cell receptor beta chains from one sample, sequenced in a study of T cell changes during pregnancy in multiple sclerosis. Some clones are missing from TCRdb's copy, which holds only in-frame ones; the method was immunoSEQ multiplex PCR. The sample lists tens of thousands of clones; around 90% were seen once. The sample in question was peripheral blood, obtained in the second trimester of pregnancy. Every receptor here comes from a female donor with multiple sclerosis, enrolled in a pregnancy study. Both conserved end residues are part of each CDR3. Each record gives: V gene, D gene, clone size, J gene, CDR3 DNA, CDR3 protein. D genes are given only for firm matches. Where a row states a size, it is once, few, many or the class of an expanded clone; other rows omit it.

v_call: TRBV5-6
d_call: TRBD1
clone_size: -
j_call: TRBJ2-1
cdr3_nt: TGTGCCAGCAGCTTCGGGGACAGGGCCTACAATGAGCAGTTCTTC
cdr3_aa: CASSFGDRAYNEQFF

v_call: TRBV6-6
d_call: -
clone_size: -
j_call: TRBJ1-2
cdr3_nt: TGTGCCAGCAGCTTCGGGACTGAGTATGGCTACACCTTC
cdr3_aa: CASSFGTEYGYTF

v_call: TRBV6-5
d_call: -
clone_size: -
j_call: TRBJ1-1
cdr3_nt: TGTGCCAGCAGCTTAAACAGGGTCAGGAACACTGAAGCTTTCTTT
cdr3_aa: CASSLNRVRNTEAFF

v_call: TRBV2
d_call: TRBD2
clone_size: -
j_call: TRBJ2-6
cdr3_nt: TGTGCCAGCAGCCGCGGGGGTAAGAGTGGGGCCAACGTCCTGACTTTC
cdr3_aa: CASSRGGKSGANVLTF

v_call: TRBV4-3
d_call: TRBD1
clone_size: -
j_call: TRBJ1-2
cdr3_nt: TGCGCCAGCAGCCAAAACCTGGGACAGGGGACCTATGGCTACACCTTC
cdr3_aa: CASSQNLGQGTYGYTF

v_call: TRBV5-1
d_call: TRBD1
clone_size: once
j_call: TRBJ2-2
cdr3_nt: TGCGCCAGCAGCACCGGGACAGGCCGGGAGCTGTTTTTT
cdr3_aa: CASSTGTGRELFF

v_call: TRBV6-5
d_call: -
clone_size: -
j_call: TRBJ1-1
cdr3_nt: TGTGCCAGCAGTTACTCCGTGGGGGGCACTGAAGCTTTCTTT
cdr3_aa: CASSYSVGGTEAFF

v_call: TRBV7-9
d_call: -
clone_size: -
j_call: TRBJ2-7
cdr3_nt: TGTGCCAGCAGCTTATTAGGGGGCGAGCAGTACTTC
cdr3_aa: CASSLLGGEQYF

v_call: TRBV29-1
d_call: -
clone_size: -
j_call: TRBJ1-1
cdr3_nt: TGCAGCGTTAAACAGCCGTCGAACACTGAAGCTTTCTTT
cdr3_aa: CSVKQPSNTEAFF

v_call: TRBV7-2
d_call: TRBD1
clone_size: -
j_call: TRBJ1-5
cdr3_nt: TGTGCCAGCAGGAGCCAGGGGGCATGGCAGCCCCAGCATTTT
cdr3_aa: CASRSQGAWQPQHF

v_call: TRBV5-1
d_call: TRBD2
clone_size: -
j_call: TRBJ2-5
cdr3_nt: TGCGCCAGCAGCATCACTAGCGGGGGTCGGCAAGAGACCCAGTACTTC
cdr3_aa: CASSITSGGRQETQYF

v_call: TRBV2
d_call: TRBD1
clone_size: few
j_call: TRBJ1-2
cdr3_nt: TGTGCCACCAAAGGACAGGGTGTAGATGGCTACACCTTC
cdr3_aa: CATKGQGVDGYTF

v_call: TRBV4-3
d_call: TRBD2
clone_size: -
j_call: TRBJ2-5
cdr3_nt: TGCGCCAGCAGCCAAGATCTGGGGACTAGCGGGGGCCTCCAAGAGACCCAGTACTTC
cdr3_aa: CASSQDLGTSGGLQETQYF

v_call: TRBV9
d_call: TRBD1
clone_size: -
j_call: TRBJ2-3
cdr3_nt: TGTGCCAGCAGCGTAGAGTCGACAGGGGCCACAGATACGCAGTATTTT
cdr3_aa: CASSVESTGATDTQYF

v_call: TRBV19
d_call: -
clone_size: -
j_call: TRBJ1-2
cdr3_nt: TGTGCCAGTAGTACGATGGAGGGCGGCTATGGCTACACCTTC
cdr3_aa: CASSTMEGGYGYTF

v_call: TRBV5-1
d_call: -
clone_size: -
j_call: TRBJ2-4
cdr3_nt: TGCGCCAGCACCCCGGGGGAAGCCAAAAACATTCAGTACTTC
cdr3_aa: CASTPGEAKNIQYF

v_call: TRBV9
d_call: TRBD1
clone_size: -
j_call: TRBJ2-1
cdr3_nt: TGTGCCAGCAGTGGACAGGGGGTGGTCTATGAGCAGTTCTTC
cdr3_aa: CASSGQGVVYEQFF

v_call: TRBV18
d_call: TRBD2
clone_size: -
j_call: TRBJ2-3
cdr3_nt: TGTGCCAGCTCACCCGCCCTAGCGGAGATCACAGATACGCAGTATTTT
cdr3_aa: CASSPALAEITDTQYF

v_call: TRBV7-6
d_call: -
clone_size: -
j_call: TRBJ2-5
cdr3_nt: TGTGCCAGCAGCTTAATACAAGAGACCCAGTACTTC
cdr3_aa: CASSLIQETQYF

v_call: TRBV7-9
d_call: -
clone_size: -
j_call: TRBJ1-2
cdr3_nt: TGTGCCAGCAGCTCAGGGGACGTGAGTGGCTACACCTTC
cdr3_aa: CASSSGDVSGYTF

v_call: TRBV5-4
d_call: -
clone_size: -
j_call: TRBJ2-1
cdr3_nt: TGTGCCAGCAGCTCCCTTAACTGGGCTAATGAGCAGTTCTTC
cdr3_aa: CASSSLNWANEQFF

v_call: TRBV7-9
d_call: TRBD1
clone_size: -
j_call: TRBJ1-1
cdr3_nt: TGTGCCAGCAGCCTGACAGGGCATGAGAACACTGAAGCTTTCTTT
cdr3_aa: CASSLTGHENTEAFF

v_call: TRBV4-1
d_call: TRBD1
clone_size: -
j_call: TRBJ2-7
cdr3_nt: TGCGCCAGCAGCCACGCAGGGGGGACAGGCTCCTACGAGCAGTACTTC
cdr3_aa: CASSHAGGTGSYEQYF

v_call: TRBV7-3
d_call: TRBD2
clone_size: -
j_call: TRBJ2-3
cdr3_nt: TGTGCCAGCAGCTTCAGCGGGGGGTATGCAGATACGCAGTATTTT
cdr3_aa: CASSFSGGYADTQYF

v_call: TRBV19
d_call: TRBD2
clone_size: -
j_call: TRBJ2-1
cdr3_nt: TGTGCCAGTAGAAAACTAGCGGGGGGGCAAAGCTCCTACAATGAGCAGTTCTTC
cdr3_aa: CASRKLAGGQSSYNEQFF

v_call: TRBV6-1
d_call: -
clone_size: -
j_call: TRBJ1-6
cdr3_nt: TGTGCCAGCAGTGAAGCAGCTCGATCACCCCTCCACTTT
cdr3_aa: CASSEAARSPLHF

v_call: TRBV9
d_call: -
clone_size: -
j_call: TRBJ2-7
cdr3_nt: TGTGCCAGCAGCCCACCCCAGGCGTACGAGCAGTACTTC
cdr3_aa: CASSPPQAYEQYF

v_call: TRBV5-4
d_call: TRBD2
clone_size: -
j_call: TRBJ2-7
cdr3_nt: TGTGCCAGCAGCTTAGCCTCCAAGGGAGTAGCGGGGGGAAGCTCCTACGAGCAGTACTTC
cdr3_aa: CASSLASKGVAGGSSYEQYF

v_call: TRBV30
d_call: -
clone_size: medium-sized
j_call: TRBJ1-2
cdr3_nt: TGTGCCTGGAGTGTAACGGAGAACTATGGCTACACCTTC
cdr3_aa: CAWSVTENYGYTF

v_call: TRBV30
d_call: TRBD1
clone_size: -
j_call: TRBJ1-4
cdr3_nt: TGTGCCTGGAGTCAGGGGGCCGTAAGTGGAGAAAAACTGTTTTTT
cdr3_aa: CAWSQGAVSGEKLFF

v_call: TRBV6-6
d_call: -
clone_size: -
j_call: TRBJ1-1
cdr3_nt: TGTGCCAGCAGTTATTTCCCGTCTGAAGCTTTCTTT
cdr3_aa: CASSYFPSEAFF

v_call: TRBV7-8
d_call: -
clone_size: -
j_call: TRBJ1-1
cdr3_nt: TGTGCCAGCAGCTTCCGACGGGTGAACACTGAAGCTTTCTTT
cdr3_aa: CASSFRRVNTEAFF

v_call: TRBV30
d_call: TRBD1
clone_size: -
j_call: TRBJ1-1
cdr3_nt: TGTGCCTGGAACAACCCAAGACAGGGCACGGGCACTGAAGCTTTCTTT
cdr3_aa: CAWNNPRQGTGTEAFF

v_call: TRBV6-1
d_call: -
clone_size: -
j_call: TRBJ2-7
cdr3_nt: TGTGCCAGCAATAGGGCAGGGAGGTACGAGCAGTACTTC
cdr3_aa: CASNRAGRYEQYF

v_call: TRBV30
d_call: TRBD1
clone_size: -
j_call: TRBJ2-3
cdr3_nt: TGTGCCTGGAGTCATGGGACAGTCAGGGCAGATACGCAGTATTTT
cdr3_aa: CAWSHGTVRADTQYF

v_call: TRBV9
d_call: -
clone_size: -
j_call: TRBJ1-1
cdr3_nt: TGTGCCAGCAGCGTGGAGGCCGGGAACACTGAAGCTTTCTTT
cdr3_aa: CASSVEAGNTEAFF

v_call: TRBV7-2
d_call: TRBD1
clone_size: -
j_call: TRBJ2-5
cdr3_nt: TGTGCCAGCAGCCTACCGGGACAGGGTAGAGAGACCCAGTACTTC
cdr3_aa: CASSLPGQGRETQYF

v_call: TRBV5-5
d_call: -
clone_size: -
j_call: TRBJ2-5
cdr3_nt: TGTGCCAGCAGCTTCTCACAGGGCCCAGGAGAGACCCAGTACTTC
cdr3_aa: CASSFSQGPGETQYF

v_call: TRBV6-6
d_call: -
clone_size: -
j_call: TRBJ2-5
cdr3_nt: TGTGCCAGCAGTTACTCGATGGTTCCAGAAGAGACCCAGTACTTC
cdr3_aa: CASSYSMVPEETQYF

v_call: TRBV7-9
d_call: TRBD1
clone_size: -
j_call: TRBJ2-7
cdr3_nt: TGTGCCAGCAGCCCGTCCGGGACAGGGGCGTACGAGCAGTACTTC
cdr3_aa: CASSPSGTGAYEQYF

v_call: TRBV9
d_call: -
clone_size: -
j_call: TRBJ2-1
cdr3_nt: TGTGCCAGCAGCGGAACGGAGAATGAGCAGTTCTTC
cdr3_aa: CASSGTENEQFF